This TCR beta chain was captured in a study of blood T cells in healthy people across ages. Primed by a sample-barcoded 5' primer and a J-beta primer mix, a second PCR proceeded for roughly 7 to 11 cycles. TCRdb passed the 5' RACE reads through MiXCR, listing each CDR3 protein once. The repertoire holds around 990,000 distinct CDR3 sequences, under 30% seen once, with 0.75% in the top ten. The CDR3 consists of 15 residues. V was clipped by 6 bases and J by 7 bases; unmatched bases: 11. The germline gives CDR1 DFQATT, CDR2 SNEGSKA (reference sequence). These sequences were also reported in another study, on T cells of mothers and their children.

This clonotype was sampled from a girl aged 2 to 9 in good health. The sequenced sample was blood. The chain carries TRBV20-1 and TRBJ2-1; 11 bases are shared with TRBD2. The DNA of the CDR3 is TGCAGTGCCGCCACGCTAGCGGGAGGTAGGAATGAGCAGTTCTTC. This encodes CSAATLAGGRNEQFF.